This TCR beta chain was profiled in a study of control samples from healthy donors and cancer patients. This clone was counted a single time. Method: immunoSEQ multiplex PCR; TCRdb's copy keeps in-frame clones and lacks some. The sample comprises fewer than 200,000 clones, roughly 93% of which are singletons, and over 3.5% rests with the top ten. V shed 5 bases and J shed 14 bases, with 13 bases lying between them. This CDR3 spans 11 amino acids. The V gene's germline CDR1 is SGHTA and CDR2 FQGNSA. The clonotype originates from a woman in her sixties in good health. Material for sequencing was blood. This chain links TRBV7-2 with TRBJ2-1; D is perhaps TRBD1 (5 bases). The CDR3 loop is CASSPRVGKFF. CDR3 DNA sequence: TGTGCCAGCAGCCCCAGGGTGGGGAAGTTCTTC. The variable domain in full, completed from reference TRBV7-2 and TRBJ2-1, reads GAGVSQSPSNKVTEKGKDVELRCDPISGHTALYWYRQSLGQGLEFLIYFQGNSAPDKSGLPSDRFSAERTGGSVSTLTIQRTQQEDSAVYLCASSPRVGKFFGPGTRLTVL.